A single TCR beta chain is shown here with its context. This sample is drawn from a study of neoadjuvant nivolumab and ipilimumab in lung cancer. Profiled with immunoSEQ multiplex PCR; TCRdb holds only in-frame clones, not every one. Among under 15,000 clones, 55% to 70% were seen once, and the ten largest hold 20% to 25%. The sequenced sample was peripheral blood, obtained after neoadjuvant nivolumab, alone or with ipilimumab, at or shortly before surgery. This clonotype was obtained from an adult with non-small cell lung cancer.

For the CDR3, the DNA is TGTGCCTGGAGTGCGCGGGTGGGGGAGCAGTACTTC. This codes for CAWSARVGEQYF. This chain joins TRBV30 and TRBJ2-7, with a possible D match to TRBD2 (5 bases). With 1 base removed from V and 7 bases from J, the gap between germline ends came to 11 bases. This CDR3 contains 12 residues. Per the germline V gene, CDR1 is GTSNPN and CDR2 is SVGIG (reference sequence).